These 3 T cell receptor beta chains came from one sample sequenced in a study of T cells in Graves' hyperthyroidism and ophthalmopathy. The investigators amplified TCR beta CDR3 regions from RNA transcripts. During a first-round RT-PCR of the TCR CDR3, the HTBI primer set was used. Using its own MiXCR run on the multiplex PCR reads, TCRdb lists one record per CDR3 protein. The sample carries some 270,000 distinct CDR3 sequences, 10% to 15% recorded once. Source material: blood. The receptor source for this set is a woman aged 25 to 45 with Graves' hyperthyroidism that later progressed to Graves' ophthalmopathy.

This clonotype was picked up many times. The chain combines TRBV14 with TRBJ2-1; 12 bases map to TRBD2. The germline V gene encodes CDR1 SGHDN and CDR2 FVKESK. The length of the CDR3 is 19 residues. Germline trimming cut 0 bases from V and 8 bases from J; bases unmatched to any gene: 14. The CDR3 loop reads CASSQDLASGRAVVHEQFF. The CDR3, as DNA: TGTGCCAGCAGCCAAGATTTGGCTAGCGGGAGGGCCGTAGTTCATGAGCAGTTCTTC.

This clonotype showed up many times. The V and J genes are TRBV7-9 and TRBJ1-2, with 9 bases aligning to TRBD1. Germline values: CDR1 SEHNR, CDR2 FQNEAQ (reference sequence). The CDR3 covers 15 residues. With V trimmed by 4 bases and J by 7 bases, 10 bases remained unmatched. CDR3 region: CASSSGTGLLGGYTF. The CDR3 DNA reads TGTGCCAGCAGCTCCGGGACAGGGTTATTGGGTGGCTACACCTTC.

This chain joins TRBV3-1 and TRBJ2-7; the D gene could be TRBD1 or TRBD2 (8 bases each). The CDR3 sequence is 15 residues long. Trimming shortened V by 4 bases and J by 6 bases, and 19 bases separated the two germline ends. Per the germline V gene, CDR1 is LGHDT and CDR2 is YNNKEL (reference sequence). The CDR3 DNA follows: TGTGCCAGCAGCCCGGGACAGGCCGCGGGGGGCGAGCAGTACTTC. It codes for CASSPGQAAGGEQYF.